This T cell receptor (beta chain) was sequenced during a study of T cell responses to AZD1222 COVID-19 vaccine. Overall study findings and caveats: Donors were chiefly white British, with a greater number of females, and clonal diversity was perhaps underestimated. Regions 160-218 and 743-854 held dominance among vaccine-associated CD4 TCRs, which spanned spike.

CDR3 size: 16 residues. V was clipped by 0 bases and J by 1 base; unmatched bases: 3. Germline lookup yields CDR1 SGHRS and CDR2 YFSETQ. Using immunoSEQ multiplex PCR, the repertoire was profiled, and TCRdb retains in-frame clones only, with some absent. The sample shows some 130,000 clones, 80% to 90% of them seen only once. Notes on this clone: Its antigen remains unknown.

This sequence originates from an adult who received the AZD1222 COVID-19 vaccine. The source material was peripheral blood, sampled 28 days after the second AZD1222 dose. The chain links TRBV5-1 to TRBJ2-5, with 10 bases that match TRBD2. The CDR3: CASSLGASGGQETQYF. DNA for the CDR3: TGCGCCAGCAGCTTGGGGGCTAGCGGGGGCCAAGAGACCCAGTACTTC.